The T cell receptor beta chain described here comes from a study of T cells in Graves' hyperthyroidism and ophthalmopathy. Study at large: Blood was drawn when the patient was first diagnosed and still untreated.

The germline CDR1 and CDR2 sequences are MGHDK and SYGVNS. The CDR3 runs 18 residues. The V and J ends lost 1 base and 6 bases, in that order; junction bases with no gene match: 14. Amplification of TCR beta CDR3 regions used RNA as the template. In the first-round RT-PCR of the TCR CDR3, the HTBI primer set was used. One entry per CDR3 protein results from TCRdb running MiXCR on the multiplex PCR reads. Among more than 300,000 distinct CDR3 sequences listed, under 20% were seen once. V gene TRBV25-1 combines with J gene TRBJ1-2, with 10 nucleotides matching TRBD1. Sequencing was performed on blood. This TCR came from a man aged 18 to 29 with Graves' ophthalmopathy. As DNA, the CDR3 is TGTGCCAGCAGTGAATCGGAGGGACAGGGGTTTGTTCCGGATGGCTACACCTTC. The encoded protein is CASSESEGQGFVPDGYTF.